The source of this T cell receptor beta chain is a study of STAT3 mutations in large granular lymphocyte leukemia. CDR3 length: 17 amino acids. Germline CDR1 and CDR2: SGDLS and YYNGEE. The ends lost 0 bases at V and 4 bases at J; junction bases unmatched: 4. Findings of the study overall: In T-cell large granular lymphocyte leukemia, about half of patients showed multiple immunodominant subclonotypes. All newly emerging clones after therapy were STAT3 wild type.

Points on this clone: Antigen: not known.

Average productive template count per sample was some 44,000. Generated by immunoSEQ multiplex PCR, the TCRdb table keeps only in-frame clones and is missing some. The profile shows approximately 25,000 clones, over 90% of them singletons. The specimen was peripheral blood mononuclear cells. The sequence was collected from a man aged 35-49 years with T-cell large granular lymphocyte leukemia. Some clones in this sample may be carry-over from other donors' samples. The V gene is TRBV9, the J gene TRBJ2-1, with TRBD2 identical over 13 bases. Here the CDR3 reads CASSVGTSGGRYNEQFF. The CDR3, as DNA: TGTGCCAGCAGCGTAGGGACTAGCGGGGGCCGTTACAATGAGCAGTTCTTC.